These 10 T cell receptor beta chains were sequenced from one sample in a study of blood T cell repertoires in COVID-19. Data came from immunoSEQ multiplex PCR; TCRdb stores just in-frame clones and leaves some out. Here the sample spans 61,000 or so clones, around 83% being singletons. The sample was peripheral blood. Receptors were obtained from a woman older than 75 with acute or convalescent COVID-19.

The V gene is TRBV3-1 (or the pseudogene TRBV3-2), the J gene TRBJ2-1; 8 nucleotides match TRBD2. The CDR3 runs 15 residues. Losses at the gene ends were 5 bases for V and 1 base for J; bases not matched to a gene: 4. The germline CDR1 and CDR2 sequences are LGHDT and YNNKEL (reference sequence). The CDR3 loop reads CASSRGGRSYNEQFF. DNA of the CDR3: TGTGCCAGCAGCAGAGGCGGGAGGTCCTACAATGAGCAGTTCTTC.

The rearrangement links TRBV29-1 to TRBJ2-2, with D maybe TRBD2 (5 bases). The CDR3 has 12 amino acids. Per germline, CDR1 SQVTM and CDR2 ANQGSEA. The V and J ends lost 6 bases and 3 bases respectively, with 8 bases between them. The CDR3 is CSVLGYTGELFF. The CDR3 DNA sequence: TGCAGCGTACTAGGGTACACCGGGGAGCTGTTTTTT.

The chain recombines TRBV7-9 with TRBJ1-1; 7 nucleotides align to TRBD1. V lost 5 bases and J lost 3; bases outside the gene matches: 9. This CDR3 has 15 residues. From germline, CDR1 is SEHNR and CDR2 FQNEAQ (reference sequence). CDR3 protein: CASSPRTGFDTEAFF. In DNA, the CDR3 is TGTGCCAGCAGCCCACGGACAGGCTTCGACACTGAAGCTTTCTTT.

The rearrangement uses TRBV7-3 and TRBJ2-2; tentatively, D is TRBD1 (6 bases). Trimming stripped 4 bases from V and 4 bases from J, with 13 bases between. Germline CDR1 reads SGHTA; CDR2 reads FQGTGA. This CDR3 is 15 amino acids long. CDR3 in amino acids: CASSSYRAGTGELFF. For the CDR3, the DNA is TGTGCCAGCAGCTCATACAGGGCTGGCACCGGGGAGCTGTTTTTT.

The rearrangement links TRBV2 to TRBJ2-1; perhaps TRBD1 as D (5 bases). Germline loops: CDR1 SNHLY, CDR2 FYNNEI. This CDR3 spans 10 amino acids. Trimming took 5 bases from V and 10 from J, leaving 6 bases between them. CDR3 sequence: CASSRTEQFF. The CDR3 DNA is TGTGCCAGCAGTAGGACAGAGCAGTTCTTC.

V gene TRBV7-3 combines with J gene TRBJ2-5; TRBD2 is a possible D gene (7 bases). The CDR3 consists of 14 residues. CDR1 and CDR2 (germline): SGHTA, FQGTGA. V lost 5 bases and J lost 5, with 15 bases in between. As DNA, the CDR3 is TGTGCCAGCAGCCAAGTCGGGGGGCCGGAGACCCAGTACTTC. Its translation is CASSQVGGPETQYF.

V gene TRBV11-2 combines with J gene TRBJ2-1; 13 positions agree with TRBD2. From germline, CDR1 is SGHAT and CDR2 FQNNGV. The junction had 10 bases not matched to a gene; V was cut back by 5 bases and J by 3 bases. This CDR3 is built from 18 residues. The CDR3 spells CASSPVGGLAGNYNEQFF. CDR3 DNA sequence: TGTGCCAGCAGCCCCGTCGGGGGACTAGCGGGAAACTACAATGAGCAGTTCTTC.

The chain has TRBV28 and TRBJ1-1; TRBD1 might be the D (6 bases). Germline CDR1 is MDHEN and CDR2 is SYDVKM. The CDR3 is 13 residues long. V lost 3 bases and J 7 bases, leaving 12 bases between the germline ends. The chain's CDR3 is CASSFLQGFEAFF. As DNA, the CDR3 is TGTGCCAGCAGTTTCCTTCAGGGGTTTGAAGCTTTCTTT.

The chain employs TRBV19 and TRBJ1-2; 8 bases are a match to TRBD1. Germline trimming cut 6 bases from V and 2 bases from J; bases unmatched to any gene: 8. The germline V gene encodes CDR1 LNHDA and CDR2 SQIVND (reference sequence). This CDR3 spans 15 amino acids. The CDR3 protein is CASSGAGTGNYGYTF. DNA for the CDR3: TGTGCCAGTAGCGGAGCCGGGACAGGCAACTATGGCTACACCTTC.

The chain combines TRBV30 with TRBJ1-6; D is possibly TRBD1 (5 bases). This CDR3 comprises 14 residues. Trimming stripped 4 bases from V and 3 bases from J, with 10 bases between. Looked up from germline, CDR1 is GTSNPN and CDR2 is SVGIG (reference sequence). The CDR3 DNA follows: TGTGCCTGGACCCCGACAGACTATAATTCACCCCTCCACTTT. Translation gives CAWTPTDYNSPLHF.